Below, 7 T cell receptor beta chains from the same sample are listed, as sequenced in a study of early T cells in non-severe SARS-CoV-2 infection. TCRdb re-called the 5' RACE reads with MiXCR, one entry per CDR3 protein. This sample has tens of thousands of distinct CDR3 sequences; around 5.6% occur once, and the top ten carry approximately 4.1%. Sample: whole blood. These receptors came from an adult who was a healthcare worker with PCR-confirmed SARS-CoV-2 infection or an uninfected control (not recorded which).

This clonotype was seen ten or more times. CDR3 region: CATSRPSTGGVQPQHF. Here the CDR3 DNA reads TGTGCCACCAGCAGACCCTCTACAGGGGGCGTTCAGCCCCAGCATTTT. The chain carries TRBV15 and TRBJ1-5, with TRBD1 identical over 9 bases. The trim removed 2 bases at V and 6 bases at J, leaving 8 bases unmatched. CDR3 size: 16 residues. Germline V lookup: CDR1 LNHNV, CDR2 YYDKDF (reference sequence).

This clonotype has just a few counts. This rearrangement joins TRBV20-1 to TRBJ2-7; 9 bases fit TRBD1. V shed 4 bases, J shed 6 bases, and the junction held 7 bases outside the gene matches. CDR1 and CDR2 (germline): DFQATT, SNEGSKA (reference sequence). This CDR3 contains 13 residues. DNA of the CDR3: TGCAGTGCTAAACAGGGGGCGAAAGGCGAGCAGTACTTC. It encodes CSAKQGAKGEQYF.

The chain combines TRBV20-1 with TRBJ2-2; TRBD2 matches 9 bases. The V gene's germline CDR1 is DFQATT and CDR2 SNEGSKA (reference sequence). The J segment lost 4 bases and the V segment lost 2 bases, leaving 8 bases of the junction unmatched. There are 16 residues in the CDR3. This CDR3 is CSARTFGREGTGELFF. As DNA, the CDR3 is TGCAGTGCTAGAACTTTTGGGCGGGAGGGCACCGGGGAGCTGTTTTTT.

This clonotype has a count of ten or more. The chain joins TRBV5-1 to TRBJ1-4; no reliable D call. Germline CDR1 is SGHRS and CDR2 is YFSETQ. This CDR3 is built from 14 residues. Trimming removed 0 bases from V and 4 bases from J, with 7 bases in between. The CDR3: CASSLEQNNEKLFF. As DNA, the CDR3 is TGCGCCAGCAGCTTGGAACAGAATAATGAAAAACTGTTTTTT.

The chain carries TRBV3-1 and TRBJ1-1; D is perhaps TRBD1 (5 bases). V dropped 1 base and J dropped 3 bases, with 12 bases sitting between them. The CDR3 is 15 amino acids. Germline assignment: CDR1 LGHDT and CDR2 YNNKEL (reference sequence). Here the CDR3 reads CASSQVQGKHTEAFF. The CDR3 nucleotides are TGTGCCAGCAGCCAAGTGCAGGGTAAACACACTGAAGCTTTCTTT.

This clonotype was recorded at least ten times. V and J are TRBV5-1 and TRBJ1-1; 7 bases align to TRBD1. There are 16 residues in the CDR3. The germline V gene has CDR1 SGHRS and CDR2 YFSETQ. V dropped 5 bases and J dropped 0; count of bases not matched to a gene: 10. The CDR3 DNA sequence: TGCGCCAGCAGTTCCGGGACAGTGATGATGAACACTGAAGCTTTCTTT. Amino acids: CASSSGTVMMNTEAFF.

The chain combines TRBV4-1 with TRBJ2-2; D is possibly TRBD2 (5 bases). Trimming stripped 0 bases from V and 4 bases from J, with 12 bases between. The germline CDR1 and CDR2 sequences are MGHRA and YSYEKL. The CDR3 is made up of 16 amino acids. The CDR3 protein is CASSQDRSERTGELFF. The CDR3 DNA is TGCGCCAGCAGCCAAGATCGTAGCGAGCGCACCGGGGAGCTGTTTTTT.